The entry that follows covers one T cell receptor beta chain sequence. The entry originates in a study of human T cells and chemical hapten exposure. As to time point: patch test 3, about 24 weeks after DPC sensitization. Treatment denoted: therapeutic diphenylcyclopropenone sensitization with weekly scalp DPC. TCRdb re-called the RACE reads with MiXCR, one entry per CDR3 protein. The sample has fewer than 100,000 distinct CDR3 sequences, about 11% seen once. CDR1 and CDR2 from the germline V gene are SGHAT and FQNNGV. The CDR3 has 11 residues. V dropped 2 bases and J dropped 7 bases, with 0 bases sitting between them.

V gene TRBV11-2 combines with J gene TRBJ1-6; D unresolved. This receptor was identified in a woman under 40 with alopecia areata. Some clones in this sample may be carry-over from other donors' samples. Sequences were derived from whole blood, sampled in connection with sensitization to the hapten diphenylcyclopropenone (DPC). CDR3 loop: CASSLNSPLHF. The CDR3 DNA reads TGTGCCAGCAGCTTAAATTCACCCCTCCACTTT.